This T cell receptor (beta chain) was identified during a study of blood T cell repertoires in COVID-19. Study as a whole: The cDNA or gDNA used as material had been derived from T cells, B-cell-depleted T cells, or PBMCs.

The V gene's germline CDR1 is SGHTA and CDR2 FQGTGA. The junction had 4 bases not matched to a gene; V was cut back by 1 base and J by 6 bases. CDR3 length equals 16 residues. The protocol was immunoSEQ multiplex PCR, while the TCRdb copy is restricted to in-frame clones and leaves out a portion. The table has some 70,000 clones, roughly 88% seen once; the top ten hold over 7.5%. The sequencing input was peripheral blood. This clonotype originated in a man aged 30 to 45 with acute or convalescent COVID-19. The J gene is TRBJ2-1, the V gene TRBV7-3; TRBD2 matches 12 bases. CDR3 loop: CASSLRLAGGLNEQFF. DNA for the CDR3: TGTGCCAGCAGCTTAAGGCTAGCGGGAGGGCTCAATGAGCAGTTCTTC. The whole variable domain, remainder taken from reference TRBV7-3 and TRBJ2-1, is GAGVSQTPSNKVTEKGKYVELRCDPISGHTALYWYRQSLGQGPEFLIYFQGTGAADDSGLPNDRFFAVRPEGSVSTLKIQRTERGDSAVYLCASSLRLAGGLNEQFFGPGTRLTVL.